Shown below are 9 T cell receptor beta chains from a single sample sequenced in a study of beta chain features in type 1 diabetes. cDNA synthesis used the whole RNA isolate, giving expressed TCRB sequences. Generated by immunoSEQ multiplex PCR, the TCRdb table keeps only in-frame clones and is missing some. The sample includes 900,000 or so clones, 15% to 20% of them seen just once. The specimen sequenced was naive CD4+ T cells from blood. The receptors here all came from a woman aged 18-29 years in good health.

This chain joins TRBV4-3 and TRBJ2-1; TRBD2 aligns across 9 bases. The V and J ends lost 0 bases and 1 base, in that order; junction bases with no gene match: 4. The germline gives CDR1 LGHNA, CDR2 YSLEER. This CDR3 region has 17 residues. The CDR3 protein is CASSQESSGRSYNEQFF. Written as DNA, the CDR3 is TGCGCCAGCAGCCAAGAGTCAAGCGGGAGGTCCTACAATGAGCAGTTCTTC.

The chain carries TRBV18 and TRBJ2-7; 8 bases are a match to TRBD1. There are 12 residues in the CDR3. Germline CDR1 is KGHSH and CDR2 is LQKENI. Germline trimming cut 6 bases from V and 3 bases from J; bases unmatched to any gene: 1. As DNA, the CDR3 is TGTGCCAGCTCGGGGACAGGCTACGAGCAGTACTTC. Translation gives CASSGTGYEQYF.

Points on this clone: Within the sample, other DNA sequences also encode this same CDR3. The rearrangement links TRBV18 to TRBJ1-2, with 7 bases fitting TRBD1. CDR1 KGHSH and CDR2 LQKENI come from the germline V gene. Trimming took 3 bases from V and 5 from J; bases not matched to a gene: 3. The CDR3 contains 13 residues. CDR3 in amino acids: CASSPDRLYGYTF. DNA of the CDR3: TGTGCCAGCTCACCGGACAGGCTTTATGGCTACACCTTC.

The CDR3 DNA follows: TGCGCCAGCAGCCCAGGAGCTTTCCCAGATACGCAGTATTTT. Protein: CASSPGAFPDTQYF. V usage is TRBV5-1 and J usage is TRBJ2-3; D not certain. CDR3 length: 14 residues. In germline, CDR1 is SGHRS, CDR2 YFSETQ. The V gene lost 4 bases and the J gene lost 4 bases, with 13 bases spanning the gap.

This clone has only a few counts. CDR3 DNA: TGTGCCAGCAGCGTCAGGACAGTCCCTAACTATGGCTACACCTTC. Translating it yields CASSVRTVPNYGYTF. The chain joins TRBV6-5 to TRBJ1-2, with D perhaps TRBD1 (6 bases). V was cut by 6 bases and J by 0 bases, with 14 bases left in between. CDR1 is MNHEY, CDR2 SVGAGI, per germline. The CDR3 covers 15 residues.

CDR3: CASSFSGGYGYTF. The CDR3 DNA reads TGTGCCAGCAGCTTTTCGGGGGGCTATGGCTACACCTTC. The chain uses TRBV5-4 and TRBJ1-2, with D maybe TRBD1 (5 bases). The V end was cut by 2 bases, the J end by 4 bases, with 9 bases between. Germline V gene lookup returns CDR1 SGHNT and CDR2 YYREEE (reference sequence). CDR3 length: 13 residues.

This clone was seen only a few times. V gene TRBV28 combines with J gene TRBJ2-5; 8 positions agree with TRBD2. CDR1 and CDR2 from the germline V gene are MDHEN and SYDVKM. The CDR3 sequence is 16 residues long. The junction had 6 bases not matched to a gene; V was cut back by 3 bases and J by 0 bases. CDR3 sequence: CASSFPTSANQETQYF. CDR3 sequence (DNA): TGTGCCAGCAGTTTCCCGACTAGCGCAAACCAAGAGACCCAGTACTTC.

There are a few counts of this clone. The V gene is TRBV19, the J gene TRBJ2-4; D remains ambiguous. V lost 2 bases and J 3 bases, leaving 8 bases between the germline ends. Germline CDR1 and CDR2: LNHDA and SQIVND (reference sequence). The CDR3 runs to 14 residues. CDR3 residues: CASSIRTVKNIQYF. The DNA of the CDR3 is TGTGCCAGTAGTATAAGGACCGTCAAAAACATTCAGTACTTC. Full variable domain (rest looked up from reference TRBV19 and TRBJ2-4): DGGITQSPKYLFRKEGQNVTLSCEQNLNHDAMYWYRQDPGQGLRLIYYSQIVNDFQKGDIAEGYSVSREKKESFPLTVTSAQKNPTAFYLCASSIRTVKNIQYFGAGTRLSVL.

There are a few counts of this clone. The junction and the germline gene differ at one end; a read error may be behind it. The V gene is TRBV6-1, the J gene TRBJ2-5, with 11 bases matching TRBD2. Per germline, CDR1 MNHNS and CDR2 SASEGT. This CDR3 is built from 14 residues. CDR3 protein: CASSEMLAGGPFHF. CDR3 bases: TGTGCCAGCAGTGAAATGTTAGCGGGAGGGCCTTTCCACTTC.